This TCR beta chain was sequenced for a study of blood T cell repertoires in COVID-19. Study information: In each case, the material was cDNA or gDNA derived from T cells, B-cell-depleted T cells, or PBMCs.

V gave up 6 bases and J gave up 2 bases; unmatched junction bases: 15. Looked up from germline, CDR1 is MNHEY and CDR2 is SVGEGT. The CDR3 is 17 residues long. This clone was seen only once. Authors' methods: Estimation of nucleated cell counts relied on the amplification of reference gene primers. Libraries were prepared by immunoSEQ multiplex PCR; TCRdb keeps only in-frame clonotypes and omits some of them. From that table come the V and J calls and clone size; the DNA was used to work out D and trimming. Here the sample spans 50,000 to 70,000 clones, approximately 84% being singletons. Input material: peripheral blood. The TCR was taken from a man between 70 and 80 years old with active COVID-19. The chain uses TRBV6-2 or TRBV6-3 and TRBJ1-1; 7 bases are shared with TRBD1. CDR3 region: CASSRPGTAFGNTEAFF. DNA of the CDR3: TGTGCCAGCAGCCGCCCCGGGACAGCGTTCGGAAACACTGAAGCTTTCTTT.